This TCR beta chain is from a study of beta chain features in type 1 diabetes. Of the isolated RNA, all was reverse transcribed, and so the sequenced material was expressed TCRB transcripts. Naive, central memory and regulatory T cell samples came to a mean of approximately 3.6 million reads. Clones were sequenced by immunoSEQ multiplex PCR, and TCRdb holds only the in-frame ones, with some missing. Of 680,000 or so clones in the sample, 15% to 19% were seen once. As concerns this clone: Antigen: not known.

Broader study findings: There were fewer insertions and more deletions at the VDJ junctions of type 1 diabetes patients.

Central memory, naive, regulatory and stem cell-like memory CD4+ cells were sorted by CD45RO/CCR7/CD25/CD127/CD95/CD27. This receptor was identified in a man aged 18 to 35 in good health. Material for sequencing was naive CD4+ T cells from blood.

The CDR3 is CATSRVGTGEGYTF. The CDR3 DNA reads TGTGCCACCAGCAGAGTAGGGACAGGGGAAGGCTACACCTTC. V usage is TRBV15 and J usage is TRBJ1-2; 10 bases agree with TRBD1. Germline V CDR1 and CDR2: LNHNV, YYDKDF (reference sequence). This CDR3 is 14 amino acids long. V shed 1 base, J shed 8 bases, and the junction held 4 bases outside the gene matches.